These T cell receptor beta chains were read from a single sample in a study of lymphopenia after photon versus proton radiotherapy. Profiled with immunoSEQ multiplex PCR; TCRdb holds only in-frame clones, not every one. Among about 29,000 clones listed, roughly 87% were seen once. The sample here was peripheral blood, taken from a patient treated with proton-based radiotherapy. These receptors were collected from a woman in her sixties with cholangiocarcinoma. Some clones in this sample may be carry-over from other donors' samples. CDR3s include the opening cysteine and the closing phenylalanine or tryptophan. D genes are given only for firm matches.

. TRBV7-4 CASSLGYQRYMPPQHF
TRBD2 TRBV29-1 CSVEASGSTDTQYF
TRBD2 TRBV11-2 CASSPTSGVRYF
. TRBV7-9 CASTQRGGVQETQYF
. TRBV6-4 CASSFTGSHGKTYGF
. TRBV14 CASSQQGNTEAFF
TRBD1 TRBV2 CASTEGDRGQESNQPQHF
. TRBV18 CASSPSVYEYNEQFF
TRBD2 TRBV7-3 CASSLGGWTSANNEQFF
TRBD1 TRBV5-6 CASSLRQGHTF
. TRBV19 CASSGSTDTQYF
. TRBV6-6 CASSPSTGYEQYF
. TRBV18 CASSPRGLSTDTQYF
TRBD2 TRBV11-2 CASSAGGRIETQYF
. TRBV7-9 CASSPRSGEQYF
TRBD1 TRBV7-8 CASSVDRDGEQYF
. TRBV11-2 CASSFSGNTEAFF
TRBD1 TRBV5-6 CASSKTGGPTSVNEQFF
. TRBV4-3 CASSPQPGELFF
TRBD2 TRBV7-3 CASSPRGANEQFF
. TRBV4-1 CASSQGRPVGVNSPLHF
. TRBV15 CATSRGRFKETQYF
. TRBV6-1 CASSDIGRDTEAFF
. TRBV7-6 CASSSEGGGRTEAFF
. TRBV4-3 CASSLKSQGHTEAFF
TRBD1 TRBV6-6 CASDRGANTEAFF
. TRBV7-2 CASSPGGKLFF
. TRBV6-1 CASNSDRKTQYF
. TRBV9 CASSPVTDTQYF
. TRBV14 CASSQEIEASYNEQFF
. TRBV10-3 CAIRKDRSNTEAFF
. TRBV6-1 CAAAGGSLSGNTIYF
. TRBV6-1 CASSERYSTGELFF
TRBD2 TRBV7-2 CASSLAGETQYF
TRBD1 TRBV11-3 CASSQTGVETQYF
. TRBV15 CATSRDPGATYEQYF
TRBD2 TRBV7-6 CASSGSNEQFF
TRBD1 TRBV5-4 CASSLPDRGGEKLFF
. TRBV30 CAWSPGVGTEAFF
. TRBV15 CATSRDVKPQHF
. TRBV4-3 CASSQGPAVSSYNEQFF
TRBD1 TRBV19 CASISGTGGTGELFF
TRBD2 TRBV30 CAWSPGTSWGDSQYF
. TRBV25-1 CASSGPAAYEQYF
. TRBV15 CATSGGLETEAFF
. TRBV6-5 CASCPPGLNTEAFF